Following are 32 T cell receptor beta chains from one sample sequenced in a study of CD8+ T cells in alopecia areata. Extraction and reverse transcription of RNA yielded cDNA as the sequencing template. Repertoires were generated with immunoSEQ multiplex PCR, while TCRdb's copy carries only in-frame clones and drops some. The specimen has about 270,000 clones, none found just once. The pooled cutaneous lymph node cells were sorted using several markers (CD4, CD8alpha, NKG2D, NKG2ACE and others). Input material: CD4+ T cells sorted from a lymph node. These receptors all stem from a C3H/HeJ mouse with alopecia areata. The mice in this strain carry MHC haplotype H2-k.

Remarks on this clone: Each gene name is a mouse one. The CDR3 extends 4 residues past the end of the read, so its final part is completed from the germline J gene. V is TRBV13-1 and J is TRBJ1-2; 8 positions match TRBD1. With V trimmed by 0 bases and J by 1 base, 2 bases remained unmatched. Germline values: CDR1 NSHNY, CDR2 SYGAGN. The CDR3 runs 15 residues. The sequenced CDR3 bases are TGTGCCAGCAGTGATGTAACAGGGGGAAACTCC. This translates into CASSDVTGGNS. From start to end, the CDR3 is CASSDVTGGNSDYTF.

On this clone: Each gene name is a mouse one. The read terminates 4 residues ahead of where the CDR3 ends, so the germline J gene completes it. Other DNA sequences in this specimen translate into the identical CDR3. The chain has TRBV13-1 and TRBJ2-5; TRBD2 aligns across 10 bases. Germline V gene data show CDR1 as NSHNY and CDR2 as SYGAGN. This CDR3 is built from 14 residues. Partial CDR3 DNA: TGTGCCAGCAGCCTTGGACTGGGGGAAGAC. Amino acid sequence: CASSLGLGED. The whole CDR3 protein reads CASSLGLGEDTQYF.

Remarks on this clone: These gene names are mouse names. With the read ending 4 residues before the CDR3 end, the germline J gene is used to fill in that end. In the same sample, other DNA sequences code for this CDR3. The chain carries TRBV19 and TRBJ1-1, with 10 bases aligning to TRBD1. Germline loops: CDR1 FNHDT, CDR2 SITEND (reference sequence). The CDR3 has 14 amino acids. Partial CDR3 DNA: TGTGCCAGCAGTATACGGGACAGGGGAACA. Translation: CASSIRDRGT. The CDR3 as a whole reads CASSIRDRGTEVFF.

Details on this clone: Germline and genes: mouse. Partial CDR3 DNA: TGTGCCAGCAGTGGCAGGGTCTAT. Translation gives CASSGRVY. The complete CDR3 protein is CASSGRVYEQYF. The chain links TRBV13-1 to TRBJ2-7; D might be TRBD1 (5 bases). Read sequence stops 4 residues before the CDR3 end, and the germline J gene provides the missing end. Trimming stripped 3 bases from V and 3 bases from J, with 7 bases between. CDR3 size: 12 residues. Germline CDR1 NSHNY, CDR2 SYGAGN.

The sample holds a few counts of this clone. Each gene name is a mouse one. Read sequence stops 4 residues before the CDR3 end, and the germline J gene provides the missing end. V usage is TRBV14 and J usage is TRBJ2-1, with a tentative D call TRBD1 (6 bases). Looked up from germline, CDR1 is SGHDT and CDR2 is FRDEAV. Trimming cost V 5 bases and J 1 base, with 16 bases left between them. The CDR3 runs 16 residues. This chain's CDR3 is CASSPLRDKNYAEQFF. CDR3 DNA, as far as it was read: TGTGCCAGCAGCCCACTCCGGGACAAAAACTATGCT. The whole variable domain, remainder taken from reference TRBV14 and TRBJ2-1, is EAGVTQSPRYAVLQEGQAVSFWCDPISGHDTLYWYQQPRDQGPQLLVYFRDEAVIDNSQLPSDRFSAVRPKGTNSTLKIQSAKQGDTATYLCASSPLRDKNYAEQFFGPGTRLTVL.

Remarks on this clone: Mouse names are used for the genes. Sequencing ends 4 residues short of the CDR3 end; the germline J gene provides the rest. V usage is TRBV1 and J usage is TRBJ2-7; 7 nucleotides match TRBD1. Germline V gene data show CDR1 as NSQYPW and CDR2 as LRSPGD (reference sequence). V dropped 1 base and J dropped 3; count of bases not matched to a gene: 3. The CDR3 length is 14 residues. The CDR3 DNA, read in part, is TGCACCTGCAGTGCAGGGGGACAGTTCTAT. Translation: CTCSAGGQFY. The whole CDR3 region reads CTCSAGGQFYEQYF.

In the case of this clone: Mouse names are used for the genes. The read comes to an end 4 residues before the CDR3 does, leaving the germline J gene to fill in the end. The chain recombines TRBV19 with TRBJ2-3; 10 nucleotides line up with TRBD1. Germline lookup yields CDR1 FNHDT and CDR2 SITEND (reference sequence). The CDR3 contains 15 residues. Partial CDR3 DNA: TGTGCCAGCAGTCCCCCCGGGACAGGGGTAGAA. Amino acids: CASSPPGTGVE. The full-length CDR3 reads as CASSPPGTGVETLYF.

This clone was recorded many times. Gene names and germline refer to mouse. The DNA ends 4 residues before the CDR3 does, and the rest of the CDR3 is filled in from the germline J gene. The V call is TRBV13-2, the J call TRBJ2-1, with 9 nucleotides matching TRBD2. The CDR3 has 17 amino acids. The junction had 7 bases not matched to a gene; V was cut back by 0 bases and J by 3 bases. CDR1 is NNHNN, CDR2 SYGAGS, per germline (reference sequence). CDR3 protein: CASGDASLGGIYAEQFF. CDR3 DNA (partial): TGTGCCAGCGGTGATGCGTCGCTGGGGGGGATCTATGCT.

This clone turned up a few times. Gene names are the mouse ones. The CDR3 loop reads CAWTPFRDWRGAETLYF. CDR3 bases read: TGTGCCTGGACCCCATTCCGGGACTGGAGAGGGGCAGAA. The J gene is TRBJ2-3, the V gene TRBV31; 8 bases match TRBD2. The read finishes 4 residues shy of the CDR3 end, and the germline J gene is used to complete it. The CDR3 extends over 17 amino acids. Germline V CDR1 and CDR2: GKSSPN, SITVG. V trimming: 4 bases; J trimming: 3 bases; junction bases outside the gene matches: 15.

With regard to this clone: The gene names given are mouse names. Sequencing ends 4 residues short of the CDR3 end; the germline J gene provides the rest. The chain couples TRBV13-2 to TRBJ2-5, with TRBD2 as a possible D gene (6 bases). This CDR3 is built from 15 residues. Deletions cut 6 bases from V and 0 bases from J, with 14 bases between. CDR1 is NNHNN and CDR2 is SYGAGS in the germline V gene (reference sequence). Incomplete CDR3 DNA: TGTGCCAGCGTCCGGGACTTACTTAACCAAGAC. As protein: CASVRDLLNQD. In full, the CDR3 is CASVRDLLNQDTQYF.

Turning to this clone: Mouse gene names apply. Partial CDR3 DNA: TGTGCCAGCAGTTGGTGGGGGGGA. Translating gives CASSWWGG. From start to end, the CDR3 is CASSWWGGEVFF. The chain uses TRBV14 and TRBJ1-1, with D maybe TRBD1 (5 bases). The read terminates 4 residues ahead of where the CDR3 ends, so the germline J gene completes it. CDR1 is SGHDT, CDR2 FRDEAV, per germline. This CDR3 region has 12 residues.

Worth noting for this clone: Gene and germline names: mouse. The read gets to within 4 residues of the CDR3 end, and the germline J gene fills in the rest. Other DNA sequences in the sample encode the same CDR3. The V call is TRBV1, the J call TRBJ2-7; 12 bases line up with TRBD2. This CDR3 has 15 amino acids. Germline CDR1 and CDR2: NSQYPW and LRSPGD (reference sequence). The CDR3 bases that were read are TGCACCTGCAGTGCTCCGGGACTGGGGGGATAT. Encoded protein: CTCSAPGLGGY. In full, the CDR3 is CTCSAPGLGGYEQYF.

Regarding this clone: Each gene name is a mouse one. The CDR3 spells CARGQGRGLEVFF. The part of the CDR3 DNA that was read is TGTGCCAGGGGACAGGGGAGAGGGTTA. The chain couples TRBV13-3 to TRBJ1-1; 10 bases agree with TRBD1. The read comes to an end 4 residues before the CDR3 does, leaving the germline J gene to fill in the end. Germline-derived CDR1 and CDR2 are NNHDY and SYVADS. The CDR3 length is 13 residues.

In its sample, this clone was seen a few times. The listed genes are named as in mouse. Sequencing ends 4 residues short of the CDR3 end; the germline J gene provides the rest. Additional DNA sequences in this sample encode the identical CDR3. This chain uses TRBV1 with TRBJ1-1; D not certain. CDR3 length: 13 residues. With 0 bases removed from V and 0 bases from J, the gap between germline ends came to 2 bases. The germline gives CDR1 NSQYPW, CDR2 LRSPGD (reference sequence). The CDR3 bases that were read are TGCACCTGCAGTGCAGAACAGAACACA. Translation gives CTCSAEQNT. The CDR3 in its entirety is CTCSAEQNTEVFF.

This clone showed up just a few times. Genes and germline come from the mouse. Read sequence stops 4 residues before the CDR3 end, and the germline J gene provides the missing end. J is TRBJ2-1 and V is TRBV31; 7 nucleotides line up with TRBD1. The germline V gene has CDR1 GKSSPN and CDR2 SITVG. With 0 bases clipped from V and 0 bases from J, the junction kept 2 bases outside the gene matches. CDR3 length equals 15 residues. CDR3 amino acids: CAWSLQGVNYAEQFF. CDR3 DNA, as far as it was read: TGTGCCTGGAGTCTCCAGGGGGTTAACTATGCT.

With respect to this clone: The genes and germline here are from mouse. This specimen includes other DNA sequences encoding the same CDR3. CDR3 DNA (partial): TGTGCCAGCAGTAGGAGTGCAGAA. Amino acid sequence: CASSRSAE. The full CDR3 is CASSRSAETLYF. The chain recombines TRBV13-1 with TRBJ2-3; no reliable D call. The read ends 4 residues before the CDR3 terminus; that terminus is restored from the germline J gene. Trimming left V 4 bases short and J 0 bases short, with 3 bases between. The CDR3 is made up of 12 amino acids. From germline, CDR1 is NSHNY and CDR2 SYGAGN.

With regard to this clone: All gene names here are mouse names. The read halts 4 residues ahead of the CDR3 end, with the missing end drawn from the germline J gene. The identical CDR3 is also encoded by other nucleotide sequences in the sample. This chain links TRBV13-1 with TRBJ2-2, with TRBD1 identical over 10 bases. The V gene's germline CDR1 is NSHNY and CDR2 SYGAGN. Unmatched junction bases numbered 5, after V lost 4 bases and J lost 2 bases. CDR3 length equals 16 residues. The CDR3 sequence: CASSPPGQGNTGQLYF. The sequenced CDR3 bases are TGTGCCAGCAGTCCCCCGGGACAGGGGAACACCGGG.

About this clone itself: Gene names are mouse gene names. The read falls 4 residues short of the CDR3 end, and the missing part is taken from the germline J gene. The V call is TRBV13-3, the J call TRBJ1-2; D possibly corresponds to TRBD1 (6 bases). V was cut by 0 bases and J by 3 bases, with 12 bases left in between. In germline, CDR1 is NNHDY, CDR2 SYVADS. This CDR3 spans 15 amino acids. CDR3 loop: CASSDEGGPHSDYTF. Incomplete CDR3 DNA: TGTGCCAGCAGTGATGAGGGGGGGCCGCACTCC.

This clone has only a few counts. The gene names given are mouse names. CDR3 DNA (partial): TGTGCCAGCAGCAACCTTCGGACAGGGGGCGCGTCCACA. It specifies CASSNLRTGGAST. The CDR3 in full is CASSNLRTGGASTEVFF. This chain links TRBV19 with TRBJ1-1, with 11 bases matching TRBD1. The read halts 4 residues ahead of the CDR3 end, with the missing end drawn from the germline J gene. In germline, CDR1 is FNHDT, CDR2 SITEND (reference sequence). J lost 4 bases, V lost 5 bases, and 13 bases had no gene match. The CDR3 has 17 amino acids.

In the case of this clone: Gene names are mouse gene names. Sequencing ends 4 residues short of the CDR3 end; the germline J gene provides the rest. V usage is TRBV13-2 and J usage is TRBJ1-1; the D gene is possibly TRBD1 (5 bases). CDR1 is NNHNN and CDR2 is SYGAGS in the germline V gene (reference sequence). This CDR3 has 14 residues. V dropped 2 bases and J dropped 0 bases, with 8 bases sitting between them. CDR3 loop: CASGDPGSNTEVFF. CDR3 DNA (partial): TGTGCCAGCGGTGACCCAGGGTCAAACACA.

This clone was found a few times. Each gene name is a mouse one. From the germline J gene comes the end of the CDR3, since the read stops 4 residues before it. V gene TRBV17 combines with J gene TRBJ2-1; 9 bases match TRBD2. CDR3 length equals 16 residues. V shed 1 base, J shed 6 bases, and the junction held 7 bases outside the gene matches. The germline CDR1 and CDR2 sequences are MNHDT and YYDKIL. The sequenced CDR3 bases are TGTGCTAGCAGTAGAGGTTTTGGGGGGGCGCTTGCT. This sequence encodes CASSRGFGGALA. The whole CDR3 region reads CASSRGFGGALAEQFF.

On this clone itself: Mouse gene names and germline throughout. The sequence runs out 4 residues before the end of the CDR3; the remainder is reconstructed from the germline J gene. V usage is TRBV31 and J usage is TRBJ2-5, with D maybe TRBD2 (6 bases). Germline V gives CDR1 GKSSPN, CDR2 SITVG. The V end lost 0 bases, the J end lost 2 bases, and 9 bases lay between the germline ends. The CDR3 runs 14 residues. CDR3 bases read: TGTGCCTGGAGTCTAGCTGGGGCCCAAGAC. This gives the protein CAWSLAGAQD. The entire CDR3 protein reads CAWSLAGAQDTQYF.

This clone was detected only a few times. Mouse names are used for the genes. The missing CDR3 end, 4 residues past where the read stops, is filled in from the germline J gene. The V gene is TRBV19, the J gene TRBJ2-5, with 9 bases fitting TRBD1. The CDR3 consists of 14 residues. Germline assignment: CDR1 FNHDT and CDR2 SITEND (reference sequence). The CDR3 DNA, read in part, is TGTGCCAGCAGGCCCGGGACAGGGTACGAC. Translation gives CASRPGTGYD. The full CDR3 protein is CASRPGTGYDTQYF.

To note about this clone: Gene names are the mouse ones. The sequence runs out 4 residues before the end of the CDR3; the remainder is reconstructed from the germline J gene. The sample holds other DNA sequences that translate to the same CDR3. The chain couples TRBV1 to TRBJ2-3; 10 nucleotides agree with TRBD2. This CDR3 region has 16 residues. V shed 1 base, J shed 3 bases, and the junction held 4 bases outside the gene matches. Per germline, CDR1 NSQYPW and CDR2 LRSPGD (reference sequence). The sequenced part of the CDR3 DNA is TGCACCTGCAGTGCAGGACTGGGGGGTGGAGCAGAA. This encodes CTCSAGLGGGAE. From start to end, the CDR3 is CTCSAGLGGGAETLYF. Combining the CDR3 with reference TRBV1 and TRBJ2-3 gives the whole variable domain VTLLEQNPRWRLVPRGQAVNLRCILKNSQYPWMSWYQQDLQKQLQWLFTLRSPGDKEVKSLPGADYLATRVTDTELRLQVANMSQGRTLYCTCSAGLGGGAETLYFGSGTRLTVL.

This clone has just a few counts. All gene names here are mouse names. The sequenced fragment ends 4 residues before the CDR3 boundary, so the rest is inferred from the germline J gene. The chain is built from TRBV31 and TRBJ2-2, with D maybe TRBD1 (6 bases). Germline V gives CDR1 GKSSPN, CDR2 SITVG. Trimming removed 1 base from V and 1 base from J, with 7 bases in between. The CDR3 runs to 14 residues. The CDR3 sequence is CAWSQDRNTGQLYF. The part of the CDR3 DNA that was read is TGTGCCTGGAGTCAGGACAGAAACACCGGG.

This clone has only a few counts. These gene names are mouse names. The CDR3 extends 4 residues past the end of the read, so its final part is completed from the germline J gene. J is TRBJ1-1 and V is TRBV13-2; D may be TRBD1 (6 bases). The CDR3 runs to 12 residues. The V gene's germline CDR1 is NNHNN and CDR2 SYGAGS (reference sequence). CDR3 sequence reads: CASGEQGTEVFF. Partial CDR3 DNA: TGTGCCAGCGGTGAGCAGGGGACA.

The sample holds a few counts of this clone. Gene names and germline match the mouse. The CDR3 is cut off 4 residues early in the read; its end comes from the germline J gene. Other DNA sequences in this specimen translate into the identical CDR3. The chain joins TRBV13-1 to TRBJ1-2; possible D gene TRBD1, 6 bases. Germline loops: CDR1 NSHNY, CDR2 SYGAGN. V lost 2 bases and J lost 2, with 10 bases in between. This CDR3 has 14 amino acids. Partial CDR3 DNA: TGTGCCAGCAGTGAGGGGGGGGCGAACTCC. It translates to CASSEGGANS. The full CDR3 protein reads CASSEGGANSDYTF.

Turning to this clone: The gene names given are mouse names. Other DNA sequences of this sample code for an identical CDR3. The sequenced part of the CDR3 DNA is TGCACCTGCAGTGCAGCGACAGGGAGAAACTATGCT. Translated, it gives CTCSAATGRNYA. The full CDR3 protein is CTCSAATGRNYAEQFF. This chain uses TRBV1 with TRBJ2-1, with TRBD1 identical over 7 bases. The CDR3 end is not reached by the read, which stops 4 residues before it; the germline J gene fills it in. With V trimmed by 1 base and J by 1 base, 4 bases remained unmatched. Germline V gene data show CDR1 as NSQYPW and CDR2 as LRSPGD (reference sequence). The CDR3 loop spans 16 amino acids.

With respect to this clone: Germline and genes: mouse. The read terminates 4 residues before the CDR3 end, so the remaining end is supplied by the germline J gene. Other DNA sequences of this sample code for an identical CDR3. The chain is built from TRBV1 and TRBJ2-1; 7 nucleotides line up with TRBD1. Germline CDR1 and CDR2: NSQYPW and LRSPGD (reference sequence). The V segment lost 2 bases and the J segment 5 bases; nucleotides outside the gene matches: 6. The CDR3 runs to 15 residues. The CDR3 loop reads CTCSAQQGLDAEQFF. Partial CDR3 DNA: TGCACCTGCAGTGCACAACAGGGGCTGGATGCT.

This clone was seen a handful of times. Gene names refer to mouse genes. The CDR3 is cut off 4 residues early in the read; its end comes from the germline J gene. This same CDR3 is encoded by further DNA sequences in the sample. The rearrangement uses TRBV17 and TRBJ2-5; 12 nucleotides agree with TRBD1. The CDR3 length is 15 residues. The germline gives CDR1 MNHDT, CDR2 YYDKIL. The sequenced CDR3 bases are TGTGCTAGCAGTCCCGGGACAGGGGGCAGGGAC. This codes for CASSPGTGGRD. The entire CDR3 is CASSPGTGGRDTQYF.

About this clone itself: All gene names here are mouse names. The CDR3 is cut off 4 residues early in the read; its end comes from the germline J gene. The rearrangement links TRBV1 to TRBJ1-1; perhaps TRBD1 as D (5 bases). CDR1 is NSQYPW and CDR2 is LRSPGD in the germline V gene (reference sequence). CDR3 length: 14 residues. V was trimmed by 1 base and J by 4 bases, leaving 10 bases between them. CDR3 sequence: CTCSAGGGSTEVFF. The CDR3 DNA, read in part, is TGCACCTGCAGTGCAGGGGGGGGGAGCACA.

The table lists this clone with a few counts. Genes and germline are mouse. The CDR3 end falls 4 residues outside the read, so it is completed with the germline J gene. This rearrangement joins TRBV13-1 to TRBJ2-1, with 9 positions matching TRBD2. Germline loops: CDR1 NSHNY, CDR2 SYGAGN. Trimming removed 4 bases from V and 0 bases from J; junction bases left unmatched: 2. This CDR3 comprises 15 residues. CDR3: CASSRLGVNYAEQFF. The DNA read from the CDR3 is TGTGCCAGCAGTCGACTGGGGGTTAACTATGCT.